This entry lists 11 T cell receptor beta chains sequenced from one sample in a study of human T cells and chemical hapten exposure (dated by TCRdb to the early 2020s). Read against the paper, the sample's time point label means: patch test 2, 6 weeks after DPC sensitization. What the treatment or condition label conveys for this sample: therapeutic diphenylcyclopropenone sensitization with weekly scalp DPC. Libraries were built with RACE. TCRdb names NextSeq 500 as the instrument used. TCRdb passed the public sequencing reads through fastp at Q25 and MiXCR, retaining productive beta sequences. Under each unique CDR3 protein, matching rows form one entry showing the most common genes and DNA. For this sample there are 350,000 to 400,000 distinct CDR3 sequences; about 6% appear just once. The ten largest clones add up to 4.5% to 6% of the sample. The material sequenced was whole blood, taken in connection with sensitization to the hapten diphenylcyclopropenone (DPC). The source is a woman younger than 30 with alopecia areata. Some clones in this sample may be carry-over from other donors' samples.

This rearrangement joins TRBV28 to TRBJ1-2; 8 positions agree with TRBD1. V gave up 7 bases and J gave up 8 bases; unmatched junction bases: 12. The CDR3 sequence is 14 residues long. Germline V gives CDR1 MDHEN, CDR2 SYDVKM. The CDR3 DNA reads as TGTGCCAGCACCAGATTCCAGGGGGCAGGAGGCTACACCTTC. Its protein product is CASTRFQGAGGYTF.

The gene calls are TRBV6-5 and TRBJ2-5, with TRBD1 identical over 8 bases. Germline V gene lookup returns CDR1 MNHEY and CDR2 SVGAGI. The CDR3 contains 14 residues. Trimming cost V 5 bases and J 4 bases; bases outside gene matches: 6. CDR3 DNA sequence: TGTGCCAGCAGTAGAGAGGACAGGGTAGAGACCCAGTACTTC. Protein product: CASSREDRVETQYF.

This clonotype was picked up many times. The rearrangement links TRBV7-2 to TRBJ1-2, with TRBD1 matching 9 bases. With 11 bases clipped from V and 6 bases from J, the junction kept 4 bases outside the gene matches. The germline V gene encodes CDR1 SGHTA and CDR2 FQGNSA. CDR3 size: 11 residues. The CDR3, as DNA: TGTGCCGGGGGACAGGGAAATGGCTACACCTTC. This gives the protein CAGGQGNGYTF.

This clonotype was seen a handful of times. CDR3: CASSLVQGANTEAFF. CDR3 bases: TGTGCCAGCAGTTTAGTACAGGGGGCGAACACTGAAGCTTTCTTT. This sequence joins TRBV12-3 or TRBV12-4 and TRBJ1-1; 9 nucleotides match TRBD1. V lost 1 base to trimming and J lost 1 base; unmatched junction nucleotides: 1. CDR3 length equals 15 residues.

The chain uses TRBV7-2 and TRBJ2-5; no reliable D call. Trimming pared 5 bases from V and 1 base from J, leaving 14 bases between. Germline-derived CDR1 and CDR2 are SGHTA and FQGNSA. The CDR3 consists of 15 residues. The CDR3 coding sequence is TGTGCCAGCAGCCCAGCGAGACGAGGCCAAGAGACCCAGTACTTC. This translates into CASSPARRGQETQYF.

This clonotype was seen a few times. The V gene is TRBV6-1, the J gene TRBJ1-1, with D possibly matching TRBD1 (5 bases). Trimming left V 3 bases short and J 4 bases short, with 9 bases between. Germline V CDR1 and CDR2: MNHNS, SASEGT. The CDR3 runs to 13 residues. The CDR3 nucleotides read TGTGCCAGCAGTGATAGTGGGACCACTGAAGCTTTCTTT. Its translation is CASSDSGTTEAFF.

The rearrangement links TRBV14 to TRBJ1-3; D call uncertain. Germline V gene lookup returns CDR1 SGHDN and CDR2 FVKESK. V shed 8 bases and J shed 1 base, with 6 bases lying between them. The CDR3 has 12 residues. The CDR3 DNA sequence: TGTGCCAGCGGGATTTCTGGAAACACCATATATTTT. Translating it yields CASGISGNTIYF. Using reference TRBV14 and TRBJ1-3 for the parts outside the CDR3, the full variable domain is EAGVTQFPSHSVIEKGQTVTLRCDPISGHDNLYWYRRVMGKEIKFLLHFVKESKQDESGMPNNRFLAERTGGTYSTLKVQPAELEDSGVYFCASGISGNTIYFGEGSWLTVV.

This clonotype was recorded a few times. The rearrangement links TRBV7-3 to TRBJ1-4; no clear D gene. The V gene's germline CDR1 is SGHTA and CDR2 FQGTGA. V shed 6 bases and J shed 8 bases, with 10 bases lying between them. There are 12 residues in the CDR3. CDR3 residues: CASSSDPEKLFF. For the CDR3, the DNA is TGTGCCAGCAGTTCCGACCCGGAAAAACTGTTTTTT. Based on the CDR3 plus reference TRBV7-3 and TRBJ1-4, the full variable domain is GAGVSQTPSNKVTEKGKYVELRCDPISGHTALYWYRQSLGQGPEFLIYFQGTGAADDSGLPNDRFFAVRPEGSVSTLKIQRTERGDSAVYLCASSSDPEKLFFGSGTQLSVL.

This clonotype occurred a few times. J is TRBJ2-7 and V is TRBV12-3 or TRBV12-4, with a weak D call TRBD1 (5 bases). V lost 3 bases and J 0 bases, leaving 12 bases between the germline ends. The CDR3 sequence is 15 residues long. In DNA form, the CDR3 reads TGTGCCAGCAGTTTCATTGCAGGGCTCTCCTACGAGCAGTACTTC. Its translation is CASSFIAGLSYEQYF.

This sequence joins TRBV19 and TRBJ2-1, with 7 bases aligning to TRBD2. This CDR3 spans 15 amino acids. V was clipped by 3 bases and J by 4 bases; unmatched bases: 6. Germline CDR1 and CDR2: LNHDA and SQIVND (reference sequence). The CDR3 region has the DNA TGTGCCAGTAGTATTCCGGCTAGCGGTTACAATGAGCAGTTCTTC. It specifies CASSIPASGYNEQFF.

On this clonotype itself: Lacking the conserved final phenylalanine or tryptophan, this CDR3 likely reflects a read error. The limits of the CDR3 on the DNA are not certain, so only TCRdb's listed CDR3 is given. The chain carries TRBV14 and TRBJ2-7. Germline lookup yields CDR1 SGHDN and CDR2 FVKESK. Ends included, the CDR3 has 10 residues. CDR3 in amino acids: CASLEALGLD.